This T cell receptor beta chain was documented in a study of T cell changes during pregnancy in multiple sclerosis. CDR3 length equals 16 residues. Germline trimming cut 1 base from V and 8 bases from J; bases unmatched to any gene: 10. Germline V lookup: CDR1 SGHTA, CDR2 FQGNSA. Here immunoSEQ multiplex PCR was the method, and the copy in TCRdb shows in-frame clones only, minus some. The profile shows over 55,000 clones, over 80% of them singletons. The material sequenced was peripheral blood, taken in the first trimester of pregnancy. The V gene is TRBV7-2, the J gene TRBJ1-4; TRBD1 aligns across 7 bases. The TCR comes from a female donor with multiple sclerosis, enrolled in a pregnancy study. CDR3 in DNA: TGTGCCAGCAGCTTAGATGGTACAGGGGTAAGAGAAAAACTGTTTTTT. Protein product: CASSLDGTGVREKLFF. Combining the CDR3 with reference TRBV7-2 and TRBJ1-4 gives the whole variable domain GAGVSQSPSNKVTEKGKDVELRCDPISGHTALYWYRQSLGQGLEFLIYFQGNSAPDKSGLPSDRFSAERTGGSVSTLTIQRTQQEDSAVYLCASSLDGTGVREKLFFGSGTQLSVL.